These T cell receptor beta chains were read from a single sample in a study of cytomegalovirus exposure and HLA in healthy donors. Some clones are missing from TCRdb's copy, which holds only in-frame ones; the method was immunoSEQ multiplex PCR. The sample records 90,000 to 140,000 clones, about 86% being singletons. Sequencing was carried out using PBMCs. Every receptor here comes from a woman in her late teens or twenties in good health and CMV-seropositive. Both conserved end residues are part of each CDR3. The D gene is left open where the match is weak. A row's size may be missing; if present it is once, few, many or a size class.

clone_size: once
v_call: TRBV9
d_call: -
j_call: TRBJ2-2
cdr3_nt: TGTGCCAGCAGCGTAGGGACAGTGAACACCGGGGAGCTGTTTTTT
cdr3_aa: CASSVGTVNTGELFF

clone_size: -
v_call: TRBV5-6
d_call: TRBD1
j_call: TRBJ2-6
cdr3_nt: TGTGCCAGCAGCTGGATGGGGACAGCCCCGGGGGGGGCCAACGTCCTGACTTTC
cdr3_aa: CASSWMGTAPGGANVLTF

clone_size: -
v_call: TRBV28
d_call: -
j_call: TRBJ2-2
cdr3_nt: TGTGCCAGCAGTTCGGGGGTATCCACCGGGGAGCTGTTTTTT
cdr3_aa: CASSSGVSTGELFF

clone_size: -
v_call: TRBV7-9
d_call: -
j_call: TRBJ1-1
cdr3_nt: TGTGCCAGCAGCTTTGTTACAGGAGCTAACACTGAAGCTTTCTTT
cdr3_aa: CASSFVTGANTEAFF

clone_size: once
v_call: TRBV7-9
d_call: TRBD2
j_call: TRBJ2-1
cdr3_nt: TGTGCCAGCAGCTTAGCGCTCCGGACTAGCGGCAATGAGCAGTTCTTC
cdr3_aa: CASSLALRTSGNEQFF

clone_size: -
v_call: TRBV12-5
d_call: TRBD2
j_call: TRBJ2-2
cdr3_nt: TGTGCTAGTGACGATAGGCGGGGGGATGCGAACACCGGGGAGCTGTTTTTT
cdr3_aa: CASDDRRGDANTGELFF

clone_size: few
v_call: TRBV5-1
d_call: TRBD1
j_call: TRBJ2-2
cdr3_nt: TGCGCCAGCAGCAATCCGGGACAGGGGCTGTTGCACACCGGGGAGCTGTTTTTT
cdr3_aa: CASSNPGQGLLHTGELFF

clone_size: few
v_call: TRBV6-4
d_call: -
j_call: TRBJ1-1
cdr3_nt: TGTGCCAGCGTGAGAGGGGGAAATAGAAGATTGAACACTGAAGCTTTCTTT
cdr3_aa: CASVRGGNRRLNTEAFF

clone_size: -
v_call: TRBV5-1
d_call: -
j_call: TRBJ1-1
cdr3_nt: TGCGCCAGCAGCTGGGGGGGTCGCGTGAACACTGAAGCTTTCTTT
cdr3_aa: CASSWGGRVNTEAFF

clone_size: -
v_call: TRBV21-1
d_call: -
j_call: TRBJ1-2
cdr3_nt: TGTGCCAGCAGCTTTCATATGGGCTCCTATGGCTACACCTTC
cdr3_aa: CASSFHMGSYGYTF